This entry features one TCR beta chain sequence. The data originate from a study of blood T cell repertoires in COVID-19. Study in general: The origin of the acute and convalescent COVID-19 samples was the United States, Italy and Spain.

CDR1 is SGDLS, CDR2 YYNGEE, per germline. The CDR3 totals 15 residues. Unmatched junction bases numbered 10, after V lost 4 bases and J lost 3 bases. The table came from immunoSEQ multiplex PCR; TCRdb's copy has only in-frame clones and leaves some out. The sample holds fewer than 350,000 clones, around 87% seen once. The receptor was derived from a woman aged 45-65 years who had recovered from COVID-19. The rearrangement links TRBV9 to TRBJ2-7; 7 nucleotides agree with TRBD1. The sequenced sample consisted of peripheral blood. CDR3 in DNA: TGTGCCAGCAGCCAACAGGGGTCGGCGGGCTACGAGCAGTACTTC. Protein: CASSQQGSAGYEQYF.